The T cell receptor beta chain described here comes from a study of T cells in Graves' hyperthyroidism and ophthalmopathy. There are 14 residues in the CDR3. Trimming left V 2 bases short and J 5 bases short, with 10 bases between. The germline V gene has CDR1 MDHEN and CDR2 SYDVKM. RNA transcripts gave rise to amplified TCR beta CDR3 regions. Carried out on the TCR CDR3, a first-round RT-PCR used the HTBI primer set. TCRdb reprocessed the multiplex PCR reads via MiXCR and lists one record per CDR3 protein. The top ten hold approximately 50% of the sample, which has about 210,000 distinct CDR3 sequences, roughly 15% seen once. In this sample, this clonotype turned up many times.

The sequenced sample was blood. This sequence originates from a man aged 45-60 years with Graves' hyperthyroidism. The rearrangement joins TRBV28 to TRBJ2-4; D could derive from TRBD1 or TRBD2 (5 bases each). The CDR3 loop is CASSLTGAENIQYF. The CDR3 DNA reads TGTGCCAGCAGTTTAACCGGGGCCGAAAACATTCAGTACTTC.